This T cell receptor beta chain is drawn from a study of shared clonotypes between healthy human individuals. Study-wide results and limits: Depth of sequencing was expected to influence donor clonotype sharing.

Comment on this clone: Antigen: not known.

Using about 0.2 ug DNA, approximately 27,000 T cell genomes, the sorted-subset replicate PCRs were run. How the authors handled the data: ImmunoSEQ output held junction-only sequences without quality scores, so filtering differed. Libraries were prepared by immunoSEQ multiplex PCR; TCRdb keeps only in-frame clonotypes and omits some of them. D and trimming were read from the DNA, whereas the V and J calls and clone size are those reported in that table. The sample lists 2 million to 3 million clones, over 85% occurring once. The germline V and J ends were trimmed by 3 bases and 5 bases, with 7 bases remaining between them. Per the germline V gene, CDR1 is MGHDK and CDR2 is SYGVNS. This CDR3 is built from 12 residues.

The specimen sequenced was naive CD4+ T cells from PBMCs. Subset reported: CD45RA+ positively selected. The sequence was collected from a young man in good health. Some clones in this sample may be carry-over from other donors' samples. This chain uses TRBV25-1 with TRBJ2-5; D is unclear. The CDR3 sequence is CASSEVGETQYF. In DNA form, the CDR3 reads TGTGCCAGCAGTGAGGTTGGGGAGACCCAGTACTTC.